Listed here are 27 T cell receptor beta chains from one sample, sequenced in a study of T cells after yellow fever vaccination. From the 5' RACE reads, TCRdb called clonotypes with MiXCR, one entry per CDR3 protein. The table lists under 350,000 distinct CDR3 sequences, over 4% of them singletons, with 20% to 25% in the top ten. This sample comprised PBMCs, obtained 5 days after the yellow fever booster vaccination. These receptors were obtained from a young man who received the YFV17D yellow fever vaccine.

The chain couples TRBV7-2 to TRBJ1-5; D is possibly TRBD1 (5 bases). The CDR3 covers 15 residues. V lost 5 bases, J lost 0 bases, and 11 bases lay in between. The germline V gene has CDR1 SGHTA and CDR2 FQGNSA. The CDR3 sequence: CASSPRTFSNQPQHF. CDR3 nucleotides: TGTGCCAGCAGCCCTCGGACATTTAGCAATCAGCCCCAGCATTTT.

This clonotype was counted a few times. The V call is TRBV5-5, the J call TRBJ2-1; 13 nucleotides line up with TRBD2. Unmatched junction bases numbered 8, after V lost 4 bases and J lost 7 bases. Germline CDR1 SGHKS, CDR2 YYEKEE (reference sequence). This CDR3 has 16 amino acids. CDR3 sequence: CASSPMTSGGKNEQFF. For the CDR3, the DNA is TGTGCCAGCAGCCCGATGACTAGCGGGGGGAAGAATGAGCAGTTCTTC. Full variable domain (remainder filled in from reference TRBV5-5 and TRBJ2-1): DAGVTQSPTHLIKTRGQQVTLRCSPISGHKSVSWYQQVLGQGPQFIFQYYEKEERGRGNFPDRFSARQFPNYSSELNVNALLLGDSALYLCASSPMTSGGKNEQFFGPGTRLTVL.

The sample holds many counts of this clonotype. This chain connects TRBV6-2 or TRBV6-3 to TRBJ1-1, with D possibly being TRBD1 (6 bases). The length of the CDR3 is 15 residues. Germline V gene lookup returns CDR1 MNHEY and CDR2 SVGEGT. V was trimmed by 5 bases and J by 11 bases, leaving 24 bases between them. CDR3 in amino acids: CASSGGGPPLISAFF. Here the CDR3 DNA reads TGTGCCAGCAGTGGGGGCGGACCCCCCTTAATCTCGGCTTTCTTT.

This chain uses TRBV20-1 with TRBJ2-1; 10 nucleotides line up with TRBD2. The germline V gene encodes CDR1 DFQATT and CDR2 SNEGSKA (reference sequence). The CDR3 is made up of 12 amino acids. CDR3 residues: CRLAGLNNEQFF. For the CDR3, the DNA is TGCAGACTAGCGGGGTTGAACAATGAGCAGTTCTTC.

This chain links TRBV11-2 with TRBJ2-5, with TRBD2 identical over 10 bases. The germline gives CDR1 SGHAT, CDR2 FQNNGV. The CDR3 extends over 17 amino acids. The ends lost 3 bases at V and 3 bases at J; junction bases unmatched: 10. CDR3 sequence: CASSFLGVAGGKETQYF. In DNA, the CDR3 is TGTGCCAGCAGCTTCCTTGGGGTAGCGGGGGGAAAAGAGACCCAGTACTTC.

This clonotype has ten or more counts. The chain links TRBV4-1 to TRBJ2-6; D might be TRBD1 or TRBD2, each matching 5 bases. The CDR3 has 16 residues. Trimming stripped 2 bases from V and 6 bases from J, with 14 bases between. CDR1 and CDR2 from the germline V gene are MGHRA and YSYEKL. CDR3 DNA: TGCGCCAGCAGCCAACGGAGGACACCCGAGGCCAACGTCCTGACTTTC. Its translation is CASSQRRTPEANVLTF.

The chain combines TRBV19 with TRBJ1-2; no reliable D call. Germline assignment: CDR1 LNHDA and CDR2 SQIVND (reference sequence). Trimming cost V 5 bases and J 8 bases, with 15 bases left between them. The CDR3 runs to 13 residues. CDR3 nucleotides: TGTGCCAGTAGTGATCGGTACCCCACGGGCTACACCTTC. Encoded protein: CASSDRYPTGYTF.

This clonotype was picked up a small number of times. CDR3 nucleotides: TGTGCCAGCAGCGCCCAGGGACTTAACACTGAAGCTTTCTTT. This translates into CASSAQGLNTEAFF. V is TRBV9 and J is TRBJ1-1; D might be TRBD1 (5 bases). CDR3 length equals 14 residues. With 3 bases removed from V and 2 bases from J, the gap between germline ends came to 11 bases. CDR1 and CDR2 (germline): SGDLS, YYNGEE.

V and J are TRBV20-1 and TRBJ2-7, with D maybe TRBD2 (5 bases). The V gene lost 3 bases and the J gene lost 2 bases, with 11 bases spanning the gap. This CDR3 comprises 13 residues. Looked up from germline, CDR1 is DFQATT and CDR2 is SNEGSKA (reference sequence). CDR3 DNA sequence: TGCAGTGCTAGGGGGTCCGGGACCTACGAGCAGTACTTC. It yields the protein CSARGSGTYEQYF.

In its sample, this clonotype was seen a few times. The V gene is TRBV7-2, the J gene TRBJ2-5; possible D gene TRBD2, 6 bases. The V gene's germline CDR1 is SGHTA and CDR2 FQGNSA. CDR3 length equals 13 residues. The V end was cut by 5 bases, the J end by 5 bases, with 12 bases between. Here the CDR3 reads CASSPYREETQYF. The CDR3 nucleotides are TGTGCCAGCAGCCCCTACCGGGAGGAGACCCAGTACTTC.

The rearrangement joins TRBV11-3 to TRBJ2-4; TRBD1 agrees at 10 bases. The CDR3 is made up of 13 amino acids. Germline V gene sequence: CDR1 SGHNT, CDR2 YENEEA. Trimming took 4 bases from V and 8 from J; bases not matched to a gene: 2. The CDR3 here is CASSSGQGHIQYF. CDR3 DNA: TGTGCCAGCAGCTCGGGACAGGGGCACATTCAGTACTTC.

This clonotype was detected ten times or more. V is TRBV5-1 and J is TRBJ1-6; D is ambiguous. V gave up 0 bases and J gave up 7 bases, with 8 bases separating them. Germline V gives CDR1 SGHRS, CDR2 YFSETQ. The CDR3 has 14 residues. CDR3 sequence reads: CASSLDGGNSPLHF. CDR3 DNA: TGCGCCAGCAGCTTGGACGGAGGGAATTCACCCCTCCACTTT.

CDR3 in amino acids: CASSAGTGNPEQYF. CDR3 coding DNA: TGCGCCAGCAGCGCGGGGACAGGGAATCCCGAGCAGTACTTC. V gene TRBV5-1 combines with J gene TRBJ2-7; TRBD1 matches 9 bases. After removal of 4 bases from V and 6 bases from J, the junction contained 8 bases not matched to a gene. The CDR3 sequence is 14 residues long. Germline V gene sequence: CDR1 SGHRS, CDR2 YFSETQ.

V usage is TRBV6-6 and J usage is TRBJ2-7, with 8 positions matching TRBD1. With V trimmed by 10 bases and J by 4 bases, 9 bases remained unmatched. The germline V gene encodes CDR1 MNHNY and CDR2 SVGAGI (reference sequence). The CDR3 is made up of 13 amino acids. DNA of the CDR3: TGTGCCACGAGGACAGGGTCCGAGTACGAGCAGTACTTC. Its translation: CATRTGSEYEQYF.

This clonotype appeared a few times. V usage is TRBV6-2 or TRBV6-3 and J usage is TRBJ2-1; D is unresolved. The CDR3 runs 13 residues. Trimming stripped 4 bases from V and 8 bases from J, with 12 bases between. Germline loops: CDR1 MNHEY, CDR2 SVGEGT. CDR3 DNA: TGTGCCAGCAGTTCCACCATAGTCGATGAGCAGTTCTTC. Translating it yields CASSSTIVDEQFF.

A few counts support this clonotype. The chain combines TRBV4-3 with TRBJ1-1; D perhaps matches TRBD1 (5 bases). From germline, CDR1 is LGHNA and CDR2 YSLEER. This CDR3 is 15 amino acids long. Trimming pared 2 bases from V and 0 bases from J, leaving 10 bases between. The CDR3 coding sequence is TGCGCCAGCAGCCAACAGAGGGGAATGAACACTGAAGCTTTCTTT. It yields the protein CASSQQRGMNTEAFF.

This clonotype occurred a few times. This sequence joins TRBV12-3 or TRBV12-4 and TRBJ1-3; D not certain. Trimming cost V 7 bases and J 0 bases, with 10 bases left between them. This CDR3 is 14 amino acids long. DNA of the CDR3: TGTGCCAGCAACCTGCTGGGCTCTGGAAACACCATATATTTT. As protein: CASNLLGSGNTIYF.

This clonotype turned up a few times. This chain connects TRBV25-1 to TRBJ2-1; D is possibly TRBD2 (5 bases). This CDR3 region has 15 residues. Germline CDR1 reads MGHDK; CDR2 reads SYGVNS. Trimming took 1 base from V and 1 from J, leaving 8 bases between them. The CDR3 DNA sequence: TGTGCCAGCAGTGAATCGGGGAAGTCCTACAATGAGCAGTTCTTC. This sequence encodes CASSESGKSYNEQFF.

In this sample, this clonotype turned up many times. This chain links TRBV25-1 with TRBJ2-1; 9 bases align to TRBD1. There are 17 residues in the CDR3. CDR1 MGHDK and CDR2 SYGVNS come from the germline V gene. The V gene end was trimmed by 1 base and the J gene end by 7 bases; junction bases not matched to a gene: 11. The CDR3: CASSESRRTGVGNEQFF. The CDR3 region has the DNA TGTGCCAGCAGTGAATCCCGCCGGACAGGGGTAGGGAATGAGCAGTTCTTC.

A remark on this clonotype: A much larger clonotype is one base distant, so this may be a read error. V and J are TRBV4-3 and TRBJ2-1; D unresolved. This CDR3 is built from 12 residues. In germline, CDR1 is LGHNA, CDR2 YSLEER. The CDR3 DNA follows: TGCGCCAGCAGGCAAGACGCAAATGAGCAGTTCTTC. Its protein product is CASRQDANEQFF.

The chain links TRBV12-3 or TRBV12-4 to TRBJ2-5; no definite D call. CDR3 size: 12 residues. V was clipped by 6 bases and J by 1 base, with 6 bases between them. This CDR3 is CASRGSQETQYF. In DNA form, the CDR3 reads TGTGCCAGCAGGGGGTCCCAAGAGACCCAGTACTTC.

The sample holds a few counts of this clonotype. V usage is TRBV5-1 and J usage is TRBJ2-5; D is uncertain. V was trimmed by 0 bases and J by 2 bases, leaving 11 bases between them. CDR1 is SGHRS, CDR2 YFSETQ, per germline. The CDR3 extends over 15 amino acids. The CDR3 DNA reads TGCGCCAGCAGCTTGGTGCCCGGGTCGCAAGAGACCCAGTACTTC. Its translation: CASSLVPGSQETQYF.

This clonotype was counted between two and nine times. The chain carries TRBV29-1 and TRBJ1-2; D unresolved. The CDR3 runs 14 residues. The V end was cut by 7 bases, the J end by 0 bases, with 15 bases between. Germline V lookup: CDR1 SQVTM, CDR2 ANQGSEA. CDR3 in amino acids: CSAEDGRANYGYTF. The CDR3 nucleotides are TGCAGCGCCGAGGACGGTCGAGCTAACTATGGCTACACCTTC.

The chain is built from TRBV5-5 and TRBJ1-4; 8 nucleotides match TRBD1. The V segment lost 0 bases and the J segment 10 bases; nucleotides outside the gene matches: 8. Germline CDR1 reads SGHKS; CDR2 reads YYEKEE (reference sequence). This CDR3 has 15 residues. CDR3 loop: CASSLVGTGGVKLFF. The CDR3 DNA reads as TGTGCCAGCAGCTTGGTTGGGACAGGAGGGGTAAAACTGTTTTTT.

This clonotype has just a few counts. The V call is TRBV6-5, the J call TRBJ1-1, with TRBD1 matching 9 bases. CDR3 length: 14 amino acids. The ends lost 7 bases at V and 6 bases at J; junction bases unmatched: 9. Germline V lookup: CDR1 MNHEY, CDR2 SVGAGI. The CDR3: CASTLGQGTPEAFF. The CDR3 DNA reads as TGTGCCAGCACCCTAGGACAGGGGACCCCTGAAGCTTTCTTT.

This clonotype was seen a handful of times. V and J are TRBV7-9 and TRBJ2-5; TRBD1 matches 9 bases. V was pared by 3 bases and J by 3 bases, with 11 bases of the junction left unmatched. CDR3 size: 17 residues. CDR1 is SEHNR and CDR2 is FQNEAQ in the germline V gene (reference sequence). CDR3 in DNA: TGTGCCAGCAGCTTCGTCCGGGACAGGGACTCGAAAGAGACCCAGTACTTC. The encoded protein is CASSFVRDRDSKETQYF.

This clonotype was detected many times. V usage is TRBV7-9 and J usage is TRBJ2-1, with 12 bases identical to TRBD1. CDR3 size: 18 residues. V lost 3 bases, J lost 3 bases, and 9 bases stayed unmatched. The germline CDR1 and CDR2 sequences are SEHNR and FQNEAQ (reference sequence). For the CDR3, the DNA is TGTGCCAGCAGCTTCCCTTCCGGGACAGGGGGCATCTACAATGAGCAGTTCTTC. Amino acid sequence: CASSFPSGTGGIYNEQFF.